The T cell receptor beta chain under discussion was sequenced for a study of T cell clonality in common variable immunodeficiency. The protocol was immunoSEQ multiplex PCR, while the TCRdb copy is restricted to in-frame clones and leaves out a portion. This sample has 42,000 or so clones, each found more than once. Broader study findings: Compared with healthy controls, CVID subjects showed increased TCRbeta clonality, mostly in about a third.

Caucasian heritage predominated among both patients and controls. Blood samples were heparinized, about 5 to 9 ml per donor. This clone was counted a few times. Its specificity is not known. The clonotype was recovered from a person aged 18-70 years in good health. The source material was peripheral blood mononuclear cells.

The covered CDR3 bases are TGTGCCAGCAGCTTGTACGGGGGCTCTGGAAACACC. It codes for CASSLYGGSGNT. The entire CDR3 reads CASSLYGGSGNTIYF. This chain connects TRBV5-6 to TRBJ1-3; TRBD1 is a possible D gene (5 bases). Read data end 3 residues before the CDR3 end; the end is taken from the germline J gene. From germline, CDR1 is SGHDT and CDR2 YYEEEE. The V and J ends lost 1 base and 0 bases respectively, with 8 bases between them. The CDR3 runs 15 residues.